What follows are 4 T cell receptor beta chains derived from one specimen sequenced in a study of blood T cell repertoires in COVID-19. Data came from immunoSEQ multiplex PCR; TCRdb stores just in-frame clones and leaves some out. The sample lists just under 350,000 clones; around 91% were seen once. Sample: peripheral blood. These receptors came from a woman aged 18 to 35 who had recovered from COVID-19.

A single count supports this clone. The V and J genes are TRBV5-1 and TRBJ1-4; D possibly corresponds to TRBD1 (5 bases). This CDR3 comprises 17 residues. Trimming removed 4 bases from V and 5 bases from J, with 21 bases in between. Germline CDR1 and CDR2: SGHRS and YFSETQ. CDR3 bases: TGCGCCAGCAGCCCCGAGGTCGTGGCAGGGATAAATGAAAAACTGTTTTTT. This translates into CASSPEVVAGINEKLFF.

In this sample, this clone turned up once. Written as DNA, the CDR3 is TGTGCCAGCAGCTCCGGACGGACAGACACTGAAGCTTTCTTT. Translating gives CASSSGRTDTEAFF. The chain employs TRBV7-6 and TRBJ1-1; TRBD1 might be the D (6 bases). With 4 bases removed from V and 3 bases from J, the gap between germline ends came to 12 bases. CDR1 is SGHVS and CDR2 is FNYEAQ in the germline V gene. The CDR3 is 14 residues long.

V is TRBV30 and J is TRBJ1-5, with D perhaps TRBD1 (5 bases). CDR1 GTSNPN and CDR2 SVGIG come from the germline V gene (reference sequence). This CDR3 has 14 amino acids. Trimming stripped 3 bases from V and 4 bases from J, with 13 bases between. The CDR3 coding sequence is TGTGCCTGGAGCGCCTTAAGGGGTAATCAGCCCCAGCATTTT. Encoded protein: CAWSALRGNQPQHF.

The chain combines TRBV18 with TRBJ1-1, with unresolved D. The CDR3 has 16 residues. V lost 5 bases to trimming and J lost 0 bases, with 16 bases between them. Looked up from germline, CDR1 is KGHSH and CDR2 is LQKENI. The DNA for the CDR3 is TGTGCCAGCTCAGTCTCTGGCAGGAACATGAACACTGAAGCTTTCTTT. Encoded protein: CASSVSGRNMNTEAFF.